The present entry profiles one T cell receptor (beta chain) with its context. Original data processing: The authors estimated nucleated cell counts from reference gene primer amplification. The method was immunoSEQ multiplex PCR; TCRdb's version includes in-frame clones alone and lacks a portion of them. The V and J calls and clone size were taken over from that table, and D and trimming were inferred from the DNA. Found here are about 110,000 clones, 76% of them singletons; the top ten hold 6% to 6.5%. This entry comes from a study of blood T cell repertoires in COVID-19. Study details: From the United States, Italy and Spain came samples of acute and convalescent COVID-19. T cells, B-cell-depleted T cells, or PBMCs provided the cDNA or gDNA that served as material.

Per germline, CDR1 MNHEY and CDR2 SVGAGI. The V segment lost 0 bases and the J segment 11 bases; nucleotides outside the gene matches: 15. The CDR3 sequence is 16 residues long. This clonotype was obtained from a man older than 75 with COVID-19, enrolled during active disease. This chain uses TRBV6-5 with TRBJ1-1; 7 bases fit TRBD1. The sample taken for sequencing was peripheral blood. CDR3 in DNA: TGTGCCAGCAGTTACTCTGGGACAGCCCGAAAGGGTTACGCTTTCTTT. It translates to CASSYSGTARKGYAFF.